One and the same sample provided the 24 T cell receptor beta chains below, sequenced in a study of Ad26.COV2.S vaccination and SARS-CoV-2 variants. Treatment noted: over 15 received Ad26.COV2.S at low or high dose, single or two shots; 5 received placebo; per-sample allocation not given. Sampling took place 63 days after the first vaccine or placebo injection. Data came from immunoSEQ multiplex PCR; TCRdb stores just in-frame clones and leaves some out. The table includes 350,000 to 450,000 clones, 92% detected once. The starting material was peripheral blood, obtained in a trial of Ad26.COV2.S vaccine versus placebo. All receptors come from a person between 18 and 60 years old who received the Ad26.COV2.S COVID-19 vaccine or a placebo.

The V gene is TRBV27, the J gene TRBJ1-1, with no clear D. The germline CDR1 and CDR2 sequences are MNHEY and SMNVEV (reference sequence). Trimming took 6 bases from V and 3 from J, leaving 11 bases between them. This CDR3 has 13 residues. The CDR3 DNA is TGTGCCAGCAGCCCGTTGGGGTACACTGAAGCTTTCTTT. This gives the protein CASSPLGYTEAFF.

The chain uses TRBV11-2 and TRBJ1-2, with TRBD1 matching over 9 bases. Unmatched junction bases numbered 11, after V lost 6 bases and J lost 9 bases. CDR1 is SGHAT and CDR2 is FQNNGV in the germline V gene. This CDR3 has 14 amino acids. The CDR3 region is CASSLDPGQGSYTF. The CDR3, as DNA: TGTGCCAGCAGTCTAGACCCAGGACAGGGGAGCTACACCTTC.

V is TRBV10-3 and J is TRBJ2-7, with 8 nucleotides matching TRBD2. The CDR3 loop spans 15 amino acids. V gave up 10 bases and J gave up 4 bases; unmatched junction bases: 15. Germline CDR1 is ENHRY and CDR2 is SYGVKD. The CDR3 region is CATGVGAGGRYEQYF. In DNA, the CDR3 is TGTGCCACTGGCGTTGGTGCGGGGGGCCGGTACGAGCAGTACTTC.

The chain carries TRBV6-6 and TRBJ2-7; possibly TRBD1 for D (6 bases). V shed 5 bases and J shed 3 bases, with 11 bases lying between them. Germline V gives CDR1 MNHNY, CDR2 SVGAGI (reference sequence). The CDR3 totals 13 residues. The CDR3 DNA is TGTGCCAGCAGTCAACAACAGGGCTACGAGCAGTACTTC. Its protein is CASSQQQGYEQYF.

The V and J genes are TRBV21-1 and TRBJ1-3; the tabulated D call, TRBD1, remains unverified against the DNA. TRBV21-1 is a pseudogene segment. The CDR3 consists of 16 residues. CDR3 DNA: TGTGCCAGCAGCGAGCAGGTGGCTTACTGTGGAAACACCATATATTTT. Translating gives CASSEQVAYCGNTIYF.

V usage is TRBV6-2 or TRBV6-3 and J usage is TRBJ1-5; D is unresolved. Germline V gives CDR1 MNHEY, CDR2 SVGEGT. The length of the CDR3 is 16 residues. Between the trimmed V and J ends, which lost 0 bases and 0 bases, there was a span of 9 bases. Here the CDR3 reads CASSYSSTVSNQPQHF. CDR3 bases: TGTGCCAGCAGTTACTCGAGTACGGTTAGCAATCAGCCCCAGCATTTT.

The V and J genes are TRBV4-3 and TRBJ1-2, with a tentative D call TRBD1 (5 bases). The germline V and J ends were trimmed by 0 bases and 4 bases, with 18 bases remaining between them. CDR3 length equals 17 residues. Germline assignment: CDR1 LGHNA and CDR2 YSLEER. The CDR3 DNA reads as TGCGCCAGCAGCCAAGATAGGGTAGGAGGGGCGGCCTATGGCTACACCTTC. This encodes CASSQDRVGGAAYGYTF.

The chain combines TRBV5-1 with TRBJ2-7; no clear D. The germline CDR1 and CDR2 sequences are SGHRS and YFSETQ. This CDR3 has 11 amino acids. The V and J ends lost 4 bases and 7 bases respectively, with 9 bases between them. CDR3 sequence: CASSILGEQYF. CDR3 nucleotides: TGCGCCAGCAGCATCCTCGGAGAGCAGTACTTC.

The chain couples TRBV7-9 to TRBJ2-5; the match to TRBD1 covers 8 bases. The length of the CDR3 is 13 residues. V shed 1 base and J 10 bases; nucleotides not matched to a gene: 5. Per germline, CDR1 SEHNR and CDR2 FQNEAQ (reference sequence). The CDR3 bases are TGTGCCAGCAGCTTAGGCGCCGGACAGGGCCAGTACTTC. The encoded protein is CASSLGAGQGQYF.

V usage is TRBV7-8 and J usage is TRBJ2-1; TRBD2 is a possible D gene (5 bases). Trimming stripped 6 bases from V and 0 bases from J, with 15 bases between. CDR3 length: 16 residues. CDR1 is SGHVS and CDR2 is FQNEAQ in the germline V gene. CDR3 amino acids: CASRSYGESSYNEQFF. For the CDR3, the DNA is TGTGCCAGCAGATCCTACGGGGAAAGCTCCTACAATGAGCAGTTCTTC.

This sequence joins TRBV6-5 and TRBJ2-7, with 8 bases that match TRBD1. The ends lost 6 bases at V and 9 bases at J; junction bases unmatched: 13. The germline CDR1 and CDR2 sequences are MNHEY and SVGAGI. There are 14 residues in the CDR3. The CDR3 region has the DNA TGTGCCAGCAGCCACAGACAGGGGAAGGTCGGGCAGTACTTC. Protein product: CASSHRQGKVGQYF.

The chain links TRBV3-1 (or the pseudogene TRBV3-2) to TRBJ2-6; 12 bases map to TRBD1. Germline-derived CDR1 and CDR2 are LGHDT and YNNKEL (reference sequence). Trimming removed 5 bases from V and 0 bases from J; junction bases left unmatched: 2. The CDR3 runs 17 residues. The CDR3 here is CASSRGQGASGANVLTF. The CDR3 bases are TGTGCCAGCAGCAGGGGACAGGGGGCCTCTGGGGCCAACGTCCTGACTTTC.

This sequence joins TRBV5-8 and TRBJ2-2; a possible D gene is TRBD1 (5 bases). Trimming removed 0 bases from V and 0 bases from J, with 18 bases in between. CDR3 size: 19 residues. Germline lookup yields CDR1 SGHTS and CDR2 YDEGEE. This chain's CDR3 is CASSLDRPGQLSNTGELFF. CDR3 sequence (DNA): TGTGCCAGCAGCTTGGATCGGCCAGGGCAGCTATCGAACACCGGGGAGCTGTTTTTT.

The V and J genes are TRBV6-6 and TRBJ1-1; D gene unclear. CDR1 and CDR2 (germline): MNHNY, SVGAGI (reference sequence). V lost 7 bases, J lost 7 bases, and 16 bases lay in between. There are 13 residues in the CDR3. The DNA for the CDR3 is TGTGCCAGCACCCTAAGAATGGTGGTTGAAGCTTTCTTT. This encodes CASTLRMVVEAFF.

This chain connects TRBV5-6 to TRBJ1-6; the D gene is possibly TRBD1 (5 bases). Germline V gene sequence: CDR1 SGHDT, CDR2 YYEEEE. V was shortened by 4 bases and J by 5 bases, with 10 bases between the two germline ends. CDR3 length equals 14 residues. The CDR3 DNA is TGTGCCAGCAGCCTCGGACAAAATAATTCACCCCTCCACTTT. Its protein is CASSLGQNNSPLHF.

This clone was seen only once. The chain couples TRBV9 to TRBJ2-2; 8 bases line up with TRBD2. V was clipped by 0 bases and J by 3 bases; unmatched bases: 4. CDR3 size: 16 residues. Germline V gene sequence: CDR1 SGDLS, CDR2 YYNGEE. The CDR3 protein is CASSVVPSGYTGELFF. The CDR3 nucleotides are TGTGCCAGCAGCGTAGTACCTAGCGGGTACACCGGGGAGCTGTTTTTT.

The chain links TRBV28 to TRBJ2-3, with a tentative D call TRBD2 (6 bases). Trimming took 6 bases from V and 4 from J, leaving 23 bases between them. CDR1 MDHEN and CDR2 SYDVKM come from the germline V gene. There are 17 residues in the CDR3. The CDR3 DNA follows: TGTGCCAGCAGCCCCTCAGAGCGGACTATGGGACCAGATACGCAGTATTTT. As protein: CASSPSERTMGPDTQYF. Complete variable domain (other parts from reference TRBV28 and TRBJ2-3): DVKVTQSSRYLVKRTGEKVFLECVQDMDHENMFWYRQDPGLGLRLIYFSYDVKMKEKGDIPEGYSVSREKKERFSLILESASTNQTSMYLCASSPSERTMGPDTQYFGPGTRLTVL.

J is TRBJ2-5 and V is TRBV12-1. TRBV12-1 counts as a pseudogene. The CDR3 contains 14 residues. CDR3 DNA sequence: TGTGCCAGCAGCTTTGCGCGTCAGCAAGAGACCCAGTACTTC. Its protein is CASSFARQQETQYF.

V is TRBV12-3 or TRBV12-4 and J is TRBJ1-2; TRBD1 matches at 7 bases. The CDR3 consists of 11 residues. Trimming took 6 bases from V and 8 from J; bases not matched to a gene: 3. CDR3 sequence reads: CASRGGGGYTF. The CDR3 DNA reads TGTGCCAGCAGAGGGGGCGGGGGCTACACCTTC.

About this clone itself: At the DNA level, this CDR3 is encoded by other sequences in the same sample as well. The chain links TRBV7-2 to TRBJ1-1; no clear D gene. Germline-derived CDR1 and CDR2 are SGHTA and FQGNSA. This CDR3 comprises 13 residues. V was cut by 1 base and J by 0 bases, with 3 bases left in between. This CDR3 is CASSLGMNTEAFF. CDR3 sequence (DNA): TGTGCCAGCAGCTTAGGCATGAACACTGAAGCTTTCTTT.

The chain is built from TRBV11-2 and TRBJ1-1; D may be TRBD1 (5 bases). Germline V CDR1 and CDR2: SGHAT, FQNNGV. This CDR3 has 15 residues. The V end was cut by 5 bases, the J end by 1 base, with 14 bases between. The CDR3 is CASSHPGTGNTEAFF. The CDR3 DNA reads TGTGCCAGCAGCCACCCCGGGACGGGGAACACTGAAGCTTTCTTT.

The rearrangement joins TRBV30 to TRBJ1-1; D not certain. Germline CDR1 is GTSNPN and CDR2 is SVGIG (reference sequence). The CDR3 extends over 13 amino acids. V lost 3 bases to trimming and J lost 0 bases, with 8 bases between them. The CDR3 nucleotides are TGTGCCTGGAGCTACACAATGAACACTGAAGCTTTCTTT. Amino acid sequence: CAWSYTMNTEAFF.

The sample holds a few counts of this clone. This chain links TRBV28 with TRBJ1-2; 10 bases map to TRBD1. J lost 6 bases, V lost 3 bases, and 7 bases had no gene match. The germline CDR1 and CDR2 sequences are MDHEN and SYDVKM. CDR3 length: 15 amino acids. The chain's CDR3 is CASSLTGGKWNGYTF. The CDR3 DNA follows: TGTGCCAGCAGTTTGACAGGGGGCAAATGGAATGGCTACACCTTC.

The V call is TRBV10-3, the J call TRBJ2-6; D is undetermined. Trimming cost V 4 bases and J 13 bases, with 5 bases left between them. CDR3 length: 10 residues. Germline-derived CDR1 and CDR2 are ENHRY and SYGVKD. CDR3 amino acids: CAISVVVLTF. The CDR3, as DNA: TGTGCCATCAGTGTCGTAGTCCTGACTTTC.